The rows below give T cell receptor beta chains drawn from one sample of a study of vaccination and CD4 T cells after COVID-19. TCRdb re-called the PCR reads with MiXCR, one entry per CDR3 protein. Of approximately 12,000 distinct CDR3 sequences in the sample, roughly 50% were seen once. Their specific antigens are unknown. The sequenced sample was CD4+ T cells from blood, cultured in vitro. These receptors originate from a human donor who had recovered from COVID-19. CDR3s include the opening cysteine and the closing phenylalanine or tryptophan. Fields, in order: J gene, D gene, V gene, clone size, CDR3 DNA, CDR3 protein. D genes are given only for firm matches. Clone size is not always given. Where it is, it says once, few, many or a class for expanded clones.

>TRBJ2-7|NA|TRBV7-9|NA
TGTGCCAGCAGCCCTGTCCGGATAGAGCAGTACTTC
CASSPVRIEQYF
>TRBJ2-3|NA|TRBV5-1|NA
TGCGCCAGCAGCTTGGAGTCTACCGTTGGTTTCCCAGATACGCAGTATTTT
CASSLESTVGFPDTQYF
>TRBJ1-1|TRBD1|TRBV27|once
TGTGCCAGCAGTAGACAGGGCCGAAAGACTGAAGCTTTCTTT
CASSRQGRKTEAFF
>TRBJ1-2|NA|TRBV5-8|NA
TGTGCCAGCAGCTTAGGTGGACTGTCGTATGGCTACACCTTC
CASSLGGLSYGYTF
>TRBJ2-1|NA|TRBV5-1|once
TGCGCCAGCAGCTTGCGGATCCAGTACAATGAGCAGTTCTTC
CASSLRIQYNEQFF
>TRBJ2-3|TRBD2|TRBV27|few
TGTGCCAGCAGCCGGACCCTAGCGGGAGGGACAGATACGCAGTATTTT
CASSRTLAGGTDTQYF
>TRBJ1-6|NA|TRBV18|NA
TGTGCCAGCTCACCATTATCGCCTGGCGAGAGTTCACCCCTCCACTTT
CASSPLSPGESSPLHF
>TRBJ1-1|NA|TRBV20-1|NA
TGCAGTGCTGGAAGACAGGAGGGTGGAGCTTTCTTT
CSAGRQEGGAFF
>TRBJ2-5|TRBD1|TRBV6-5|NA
TGTGCCAGCAGTTATGGGACAGGGATGGAGACCCAGTACTTC
CASSYGTGMETQYF
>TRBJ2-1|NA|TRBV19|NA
TGTGCCACAATGGGGTTTAGCGGATACAATGAGCAGTTCTTC
CATMGFSGYNEQFF
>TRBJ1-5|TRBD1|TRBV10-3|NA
TGTGCCATCAGTGACCTTGACAGGGGTGGACAGCCCCAGCATTTT
CAISDLDRGGQPQHF
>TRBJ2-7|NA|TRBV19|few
TGTGCCAGTAGTCTCCGTCGGGGGACCTCCTACGAGCAGTACTTC
CASSLRRGTSYEQYF
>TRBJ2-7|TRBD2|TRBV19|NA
TGTGCCAGTAGTAGGACTAGCGGGAGTTTAGGAAAGCAGTACTTC
CASSRTSGSLGKQYF
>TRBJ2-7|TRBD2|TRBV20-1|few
TGCAGTGCCCCGGGACTAGCGGGAGTAAGAGAGCAGTACTTC
CSAPGLAGVREQYF
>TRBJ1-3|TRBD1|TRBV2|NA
TGTGCCAGTAGGGACAGGGCTAGCTCTGGAAACACCATATATTTT
CASRDRASSGNTIYF
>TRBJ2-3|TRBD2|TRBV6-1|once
TGTGCCAGCGGTGAGACTAGCGGGAGAGGCTCGGCAGATACGCAGTATTTT
CASGETSGRGSADTQYF
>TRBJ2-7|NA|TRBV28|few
TGTGCCAGCAGCCGGTTGGCGATCTACGAGCAGTACTTC
CASSRLAIYEQYF
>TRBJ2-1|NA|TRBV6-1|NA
TGTGCCAGCAGTGTCGACTGGATGAATGAGCAGTTCTTC
CASSVDWMNEQFF
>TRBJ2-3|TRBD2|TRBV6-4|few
TGTGCCAGCAGTGCTAGCGGGACAGATACGCAGTATTTT
CASSASGTDTQYF
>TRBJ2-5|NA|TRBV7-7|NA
TGTGCCAGCAGCTTAGGAGGGCGGGAGACCCAGTACTTC
CASSLGGRETQYF
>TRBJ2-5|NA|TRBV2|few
TGTGCCAGCAGCACCCAAGAGACCCAGTACTTC
CASSTQETQYF
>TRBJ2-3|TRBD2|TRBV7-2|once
TGTGCCAGCAGCTTCGGCGGGAGTGGGGCAGATACGCAGTATTTT
CASSFGGSGADTQYF
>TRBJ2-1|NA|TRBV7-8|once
TGTGCCAGCAGCGAACACCCGGTAAATGAGCAGTTCTTC
CASSEHPVNEQFF
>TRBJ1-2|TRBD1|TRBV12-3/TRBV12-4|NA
TGTGCCAGCATTCCGGACAGGGGAGGGGGCTACACCTTC
CASIPDRGGGYTF
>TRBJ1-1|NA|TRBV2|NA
TGTGCCAGCAGTCGTAGGGGCGGGAACACTGAAGCTTTCTTT
CASSRRGGNTEAFF
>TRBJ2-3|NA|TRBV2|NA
TGTGCCAGCAGTGAATACCGAGATACGCAGTATTTT
CASSEYRDTQYF
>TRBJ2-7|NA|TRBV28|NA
TGTGCCAGCAGTTTAGTAGAACGCGAGCAGTACTTC
CASSLVEREQYF
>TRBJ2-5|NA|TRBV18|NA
TGTGCCAGCTCACCAGGGGGAGAGGAGACCCAGTACTTC
CASSPGGEETQYF
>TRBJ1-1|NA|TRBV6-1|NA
TGTGCCAGCAGAAGACATCCCCTTTTTGGAGCTTTCTTT
CASRRHPLFGAFF
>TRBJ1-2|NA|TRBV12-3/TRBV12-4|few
TGTGCCAGCGGCAGGGTGGATGGCTACACCTTC
CASGRVDGYTF
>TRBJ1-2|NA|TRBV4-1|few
TGCGCCAGCAGCCAAGAAGGGAACTCGAACTATGGCTACACCTTC
CASSQEGNSNYGYTF
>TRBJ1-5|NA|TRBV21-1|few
TGTGCCAGCAGCAAAGCGCTTTCAGGGGTCGATCAGCCCCAGCATTTT
CASSKALSGVDQPQHF
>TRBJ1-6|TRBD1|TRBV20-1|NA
TGCAGTGCTGAGGACAGGCTACCCAATTCACCCCTCCACTTT
CSAEDRLPNSPLHF
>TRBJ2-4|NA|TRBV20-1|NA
TGCAGTGCTAGAGGTGGCAGGGAGGACATTCAGTACTTC
CSARGGREDIQYF
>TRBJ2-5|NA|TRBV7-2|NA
TGTGCCAGCAGTCCATTGGAGACCCAGTACTTC
CASSPLETQYF
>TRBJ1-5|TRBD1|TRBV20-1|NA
TGCAGTGCTAACCGACAGGGGGCAGGTCAGCCCCAGCATTTT
CSANRQGAGQPQHF
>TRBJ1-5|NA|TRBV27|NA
TGTGCCAGCAGGGCAACGGACCGAAATAGCAATCAGCCCCAGCATTTT
CASRATDRNSNQPQHF
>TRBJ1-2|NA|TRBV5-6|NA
TGTGCCAGCAGCTTCCCGAAGGGCTATGGCTACACCTTC
CASSFPKGYGYTF
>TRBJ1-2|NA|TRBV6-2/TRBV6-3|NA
TGTGCCAGCAATTCCCCTGGGTACGACTATGGCTACACCTTC
CASNSPGYDYGYTF
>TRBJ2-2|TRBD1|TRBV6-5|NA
TGTGCCAGCAGTTCTCCAGGGGGATCCGGGGAGCTGTTTTTT
CASSSPGGSGELFF
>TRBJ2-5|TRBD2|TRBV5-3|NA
TGTGCCAGCAGCCAGGGACTAGCGGAAGAGACCCAGTACTTC
CASSQGLAEETQYF
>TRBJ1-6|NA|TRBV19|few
TGTGCCAGTCAGACAGTTAATTCACCCCTCCACTTT
CASQTVNSPLHF
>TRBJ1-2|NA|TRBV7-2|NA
TGTGCCAGCAGCTTAGGTGTGGGACCTAACTATGGCTACACCTTC
CASSLGVGPNYGYTF
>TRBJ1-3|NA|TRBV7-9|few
TGTGCCAGCAGCTGGGGGAGGGCAGGAAACACCATATATTTT
CASSWGRAGNTIYF
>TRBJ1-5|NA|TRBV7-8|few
TGTGCCAGCAGCTTATCGGGTCAGGTTGCTCAGCCCCAGCATTTT
CASSLSGQVAQPQHF
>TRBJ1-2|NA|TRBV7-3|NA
TGTGCCAGCAGCTTAAGGGCCGAAGAAGACTATGGCTACACCTTC
CASSLRAEEDYGYTF
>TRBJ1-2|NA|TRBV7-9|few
TGTGCCAGCAGCTTAGCTCTGGGCTCCTATGGCTACACCTTC
CASSLALGSYGYTF
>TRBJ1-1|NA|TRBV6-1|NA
TGTGCCAGCAGTGCCCCCGGCACTGAAGCTTTCTTT
CASSAPGTEAFF
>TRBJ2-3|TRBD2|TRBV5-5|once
TGTGCCAGCAGCTCTGGACTAGCGGGGACCACAGATACGCAGTATTTT
CASSSGLAGTTDTQYF
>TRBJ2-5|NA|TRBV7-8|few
TGTGCCAGCAGCTTAGCCAGGGTCATTGAGACCCAGTACTTC
CASSLARVIETQYF
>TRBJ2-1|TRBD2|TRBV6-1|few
TGTGCCAGCAGTAAACCGCCCGGGACTAGCAGAGACAATGAGCAGTTCTTC
CASSKPPGTSRDNEQFF
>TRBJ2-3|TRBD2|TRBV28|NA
TGTGCCAGCAGTTTCTTGTCGGGAGGGGGCACAGATACGCAGTATTTT
CASSFLSGGGTDTQYF
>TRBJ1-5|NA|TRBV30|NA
TGTGCCTGGAGCGACGGGACGGGGGTCATCCAGCATTTT
CAWSDGTGVIQHF
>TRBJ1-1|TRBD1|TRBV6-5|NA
TGTGCCAGCAGTTCCGACAGGGACGCTGAAGCTTTCTTT
CASSSDRDAEAFF
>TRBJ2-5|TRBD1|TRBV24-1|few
TGTGCCACCAGTGACCCGGGGCTGATGGGCAGGGGGCCAGAGACCCAGTACTTC
CATSDPGLMGRGPETQYF
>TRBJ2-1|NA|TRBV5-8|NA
TGTGCCAGCAGCTTGGGGTCTTCCCGATGGAATGAGCAGTTCTTC
CASSLGSSRWNEQFF